This TCR beta chain was profiled in a study of memory CD4+ T cells and cytomegalovirus serostatus. Study conclusions and caveats: The CMV-associated TCR signature appears largely within the CD4+ memory repertoire.

This clone was found a few times. Its target is not known. Trimming pared 3 bases from V and 5 bases from J, leaving 11 bases between. CDR1 and CDR2 from the germline V gene are LGHNA and YSLEER. This CDR3 contains 13 residues. In the original processing: Out-of-frame sequences were removed, leaving 2,204,828 distinct TCRbeta sequences. TCRdb's copy holds only in-frame clones and misses some; the assay was immunoSEQ multiplex PCR. V and J calls and clone size are those listed in that table; D and trimming were worked out from the DNA. The table includes around 30,000 clones, about 75% detected once. Single viable CD3+CD4+CD8-CD45RO+ cells were sorted as the memory CD4+ T cells. After thawing, CD4+ T cells were positively selected.

Sequencing was carried out using memory CD4+ T cells from blood. The receptor was isolated from an adult in good health and CMV-seronegative. Some clones in this sample may be carry-over from other donors' samples. This chain links TRBV4-3 with TRBJ2-7, with a possible D match to TRBD1 (6 bases). The CDR3 sequence is CASSQDQGNEQYF. CDR3 DNA: TGCGCCAGCAGCCAGGACCAGGGGAACGAGCAGTACTTC.